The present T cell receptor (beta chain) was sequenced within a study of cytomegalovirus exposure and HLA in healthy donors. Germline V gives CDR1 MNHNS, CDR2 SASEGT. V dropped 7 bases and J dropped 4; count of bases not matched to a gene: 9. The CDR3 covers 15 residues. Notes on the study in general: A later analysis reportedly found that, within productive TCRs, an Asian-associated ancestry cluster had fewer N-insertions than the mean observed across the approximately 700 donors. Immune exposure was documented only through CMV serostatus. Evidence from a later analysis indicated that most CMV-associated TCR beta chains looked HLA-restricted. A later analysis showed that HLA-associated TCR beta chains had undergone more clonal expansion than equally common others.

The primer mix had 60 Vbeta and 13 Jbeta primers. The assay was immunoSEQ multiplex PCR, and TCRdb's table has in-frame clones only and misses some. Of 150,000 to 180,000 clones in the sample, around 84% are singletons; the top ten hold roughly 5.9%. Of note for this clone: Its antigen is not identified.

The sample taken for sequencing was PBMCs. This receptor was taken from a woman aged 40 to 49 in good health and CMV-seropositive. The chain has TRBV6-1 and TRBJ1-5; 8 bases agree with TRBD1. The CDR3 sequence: CASKETGGLNQPQHF. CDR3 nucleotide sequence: TGTGCCAGCAAAGAAACAGGGGGACTAAATCAGCCCCAGCATTTT.